The rows below give T cell receptor beta chains drawn from one sample of a study of T cell changes during pregnancy in multiple sclerosis. Some clones are missing from TCRdb's copy, which holds only in-frame ones; the method was immunoSEQ multiplex PCR. The sample carries around 61,000 clones, around nine tenths recorded once. What was sequenced was peripheral blood from another person, used as feeder cells. The receptors derive from a human donor whose cells served as feeder cells for cultures in a pregnancy study. Each CDR3 is given with its conserved first and last residue. The D gene is left open where the match is weak. Only part of the rows carry a size: once, few, many, or a class if the clone is expanded.

V: TRBV2; D: .; J: TRBJ1-2; size: .; CDR3: CASSEGRNYGYTF; DNA: TGTGCCAGCAGTGAGGGACGTAACTATGGCTACACCTTC
V: TRBV30; D: TRBD1; J: TRBJ2-1; size: .; CDR3: CAWSSRDRVGNEQFF; DNA: TGTGCCTGGAGTTCTCGGGACAGGGTAGGAAATGAGCAGTTCTTC
V: TRBV4-3; D: .; J: TRBJ2-3; size: .; CDR3: CASSQGTSNGGDTQYF; DNA: TGCGCCAGCAGCCAAGGTACTAGCAATGGTGGAGATACGCAGTATTTT
V: TRBV11-2; D: .; J: TRBJ1-1; size: .; CDR3: CASSSQPGGTEAFF; DNA: TGTGCCAGCAGCAGCCAACCGGGTGGCACTGAAGCTTTCTTT
V: TRBV29-1; D: .; J: TRBJ2-1; size: .; CDR3: CSVEGQVRDEQFF; DNA: TGCAGCGTTGAAGGACAGGTTAGGGACGAGCAGTTCTTC
V: TRBV27; D: TRBD1; J: TRBJ1-4; size: .; CDR3: CASSLGTGRWQKLFF; DNA: TGTGCCAGCAGTTTAGGGACAGGGCGGTGGCAAAAACTGTTTTTT
V: TRBV7-8; D: .; J: TRBJ1-3; size: .; CDR3: CASIPGSSGNTIYF; DNA: TGTGCCAGCATCCCAGGGAGCTCTGGAAACACCATATATTTT
V: TRBV4-2; D: .; J: TRBJ1-1; size: .; CDR3: CASSRGGLHNTEAFF; DNA: TGTGCCAGCAGCCGAGGGGGTCTTCACAACACTGAAGCTTTCTTT
V: TRBV27; D: TRBD1; J: TRBJ1-2; size: .; CDR3: CASSLSMTGVKGYTF; DNA: TGTGCCAGCAGTTTATCGATGACAGGGGTTAAGGGCTACACCTTC
V: TRBV5-6; D: .; J: TRBJ1-1; size: .; CDR3: CASSMRDTEAFF; DNA: TGTGCCAGCAGCATGAGGGACACTGAAGCTTTCTTT
V: TRBV9; D: .; J: TRBJ1-1; size: .; CDR3: CASSVAWGRTEAFF; DNA: TGTGCCAGCAGCGTAGCTTGGGGCCGCACTGAAGCTTTCTTT
V: TRBV6-5; D: .; J: TRBJ2-5; size: .; CDR3: CASSQQLVSETQYF; DNA: TGTGCCAGCAGTCAACAACTAGTCTCGGAGACCCAGTACTTC
V: TRBV19; D: TRBD1; J: TRBJ2-2; size: .; CDR3: CASSVDRGTGELFF; DNA: TGTGCCAGTAGTGTGGACAGGGGGACCGGGGAGCTGTTTTTT
V: TRBV7-8; D: .; J: TRBJ1-1; size: .; CDR3: CASSLRAEAFF; DNA: TGTGCCAGCAGCTTACGGGCTGAAGCTTTCTTT
V: TRBV2; D: .; J: TRBJ2-7; size: .; CDR3: CASSLTASYEQYF; DNA: TGTGCCAGCAGTTTGACAGCCTCCTACGAGCAGTACTTC
V: TRBV29-1; D: TRBD1; J: TRBJ2-7; size: .; CDR3: CSVFDRAYSYEQYF; DNA: TGCAGCGTTTTTGACAGGGCCTACTCCTACGAGCAGTACTTC
V: TRBV7-9; D: .; J: TRBJ2-1; size: .; CDR3: CASSSVAARTYNEQFF; DNA: TGTGCCAGCAGCTCCGTAGCGGCAAGAACCTACAATGAGCAGTTCTTC
V: TRBV12-5; D: .; J: TRBJ2-3; size: .; CDR3: CASGSTRAFTDTQYF; DNA: TGTGCTAGTGGTTCGACCAGGGCGTTCACAGATACGCAGTATTTT
V: TRBV7-6; D: .; J: TRBJ1-1; size: .; CDR3: CASSTQGHTEAFF; DNA: TGTGCCAGCAGCACTCAGGGCCACACTGAAGCTTTCTTT
V: TRBV7-2; D: .; J: TRBJ2-2; size: .; CDR3: CASSDRRGTGELFF; DNA: TGTGCCAGCAGCGACCGCAGAGGAACCGGGGAGCTGTTTTTT
V: TRBV4-2; D: TRBD1; J: TRBJ2-2; size: .; CDR3: CASSQGDREIGELFF; DNA: TGTGCCAGCAGCCAAGGGGACAGGGAGATCGGGGAGCTGTTTTTT
V: TRBV7-3; D: .; J: TRBJ1-2; size: .; CDR3: CASSFGDLYGYTF; DNA: TGTGCCAGCAGCTTCGGGGACCTCTATGGCTACACCTTC
V: TRBV11-3; D: TRBD2; J: TRBJ2-1; size: .; CDR3: CASSLGAGARGDEQFF; DNA: TGTGCCAGCAGCTTAGGGGCGGGAGCCCGGGGCGATGAGCAGTTCTTC
V: TRBV28; D: TRBD1; J: TRBJ2-4; size: .; CDR3: CASSFATGVSKNIQYF; DNA: TGTGCCAGCAGTTTTGCTACAGGGGTATCCAAAAACATTCAGTACTTC
V: TRBV4-1; D: .; J: TRBJ1-1; size: .; CDR3: CASSMNTEAFF; DNA: TGCGCCAGCAGTATGAACACTGAAGCTTTCTTT
V: TRBV6-5; D: TRBD1; J: TRBJ2-3; size: once; CDR3: CASISPGGDTQYF; DNA: TGTGCCAGCATTTCGCCAGGGGGAGATACGCAGTATTTT
V: TRBV11-2; D: TRBD1; J: TRBJ2-5; size: .; CDR3: CASSFLTGPQETQYF; DNA: TGTGCCAGCAGCTTTCTGACAGGGCCCCAAGAGACCCAGTACTTC
V: TRBV19; D: .; J: TRBJ2-1; size: .; CDR3: CASTVRGPEPSYNEQFF; DNA: TGTGCCAGTACCGTGAGAGGGCCGGAGCCCTCCTACAATGAGCAGTTCTTC
V: TRBV7-3; D: .; J: TRBJ2-3; size: .; CDR3: CASSLGDSNTQYF; DNA: TGTGCCAGCAGCTTAGGTGACTCAAATACGCAGTATTTT
V: TRBV6-1; D: TRBD1; J: TRBJ1-1; size: once; CDR3: CASSDWGQGLAEAFF; DNA: TGTGCCAGCAGTGATTGGGGACAGGGGCTCGCTGAAGCTTTCTTT
V: TRBV9; D: .; J: TRBJ2-7; size: few; CDR3: CASSGDVSSYEQYF; DNA: TGTGCCAGCAGCGGGGACGTGAGCTCCTACGAGCAGTACTTC
V: TRBV7-9; D: TRBD1; J: TRBJ1-4; size: .; CDR3: CASSLGGTDSTNEKLFF; DNA: TGTGCCAGCAGCTTAGGTGGGACAGACAGCACTAATGAAAAACTGTTTTTT
V: TRBV5-1; D: TRBD1; J: TRBJ1-1; size: .; CDR3: CASSGSTGMNTEAFF; DNA: TGCGCCAGCAGCGGTTCGACAGGGATGAACACTGAAGCTTTCTTT
V: TRBV27; D: .; J: TRBJ1-1; size: .; CDR3: CASSTLGGGNTEAFF; DNA: TGTGCCAGCAGTACCCTTGGGGGTGGGAACACTGAAGCTTTCTTT
V: TRBV28; D: .; J: TRBJ1-1; size: .; CDR3: CASSFGWGRLTEAFF; DNA: TGTGCCAGCAGCTTTGGTTGGGGGCGCCTCACTGAAGCTTTCTTT
V: TRBV6-6; D: .; J: TRBJ2-6; size: .; CDR3: CASSLGGSSGANVLTF; DNA: TGTGCCAGCAGCCTGGGGGGAAGCTCTGGGGCCAACGTCCTGACTTTC
V: TRBV7-6; D: TRBD2; J: TRBJ2-7; size: .; CDR3: CASSLSSQLAAKGEQYF; DNA: TGTGCCAGCAGCCTCTCATCCCAACTAGCGGCCAAGGGCGAGCAGTACTTC
V: TRBV6-6; D: .; J: TRBJ2-7; size: .; CDR3: CASSQDYEQYF; DNA: TGTGCCAGCAGTCAAGATTACGAGCAGTACTTC
V: TRBV10-1; D: TRBD1; J: TRBJ2-7; size: few; CDR3: CASSHALGTGDYEQYF; DNA: TGCGCCAGCAGTCACGCCTTGGGGACAGGGGATTACGAGCAGTACTTC
V: TRBV2; D: TRBD1; J: TRBJ2-7; size: .; CDR3: CASWTGLTYEQYF; DNA: TGTGCCAGCTGGACAGGGTTAACCTACGAGCAGTACTTC
V: TRBV16; D: TRBD1; J: TRBJ1-6; size: few; CDR3: CASSQSPDRVDSPLHF; DNA: TGTGCCAGCAGCCAATCCCCGGACAGGGTTGATTCACCCCTCCACTTT
V: TRBV5-1; D: TRBD2; J: TRBJ2-1; size: .; CDR3: CASSLRGGSYNEQFF; DNA: TGCGCCAGCAGCTTGCGCGGGGGCTCCTACAATGAGCAGTTCTTC
V: TRBV29-1; D: .; J: TRBJ1-3; size: .; CDR3: CSVEGGPRSGNTIYF; DNA: TGCAGCGTTGAAGGGGGCCCCCGCTCTGGAAACACCATATATTTT
V: TRBV7-9; D: .; J: TRBJ2-1; size: .; CDR3: CASGGGRGQVYNEQFF; DNA: TGTGCCAGCGGAGGGGGGAGGGGTCAGGTCTACAATGAGCAGTTCTTC
V: TRBV27; D: .; J: TRBJ2-3; size: .; CDR3: CASSLRRSTDTQYF; DNA: TGTGCCAGCAGTTTAAGGCGGAGCACAGATACGCAGTATTTT
V: TRBV28; D: .; J: TRBJ1-2; size: .; CDR3: CASSLGQLDNYGYTF; DNA: TGTGCCAGCAGTTTAGGACAGTTAGATAACTATGGCTACACCTTC